The 21 T cell receptor beta chains in this list originate from one sample, sequenced in a study of blood T cell repertoires in COVID-19. The protocol was immunoSEQ multiplex PCR, while the TCRdb copy is restricted to in-frame clones and leaves out a portion. The table lists a few hundred thousand clones, approximately 84% of them singletons. The source material was PBMCs or T cells enriched from blood (not recorded which). The receptors come from a young woman who had recovered from COVID-19.

V and J are TRBV2 and TRBJ1-5, with D possibly TRBD1 on 6 matching bases. Germline lookup yields CDR1 SNHLY and CDR2 FYNNEI. The V end was cut by 5 bases, the J end by 4 bases, with 9 bases between. The CDR3 has 13 residues. CDR3 DNA: TGTGCCAGCAGTAAAACAGGGAATCAGCCCCAGCATTTT. It specifies CASSKTGNQPQHF.

The rearrangement links TRBV6-1 to TRBJ1-2; 7 positions agree with TRBD1. Per germline, CDR1 MNHNS and CDR2 SASEGT. V trimming: 2 bases; J trimming: 5 bases; junction bases outside the gene matches: 8. The CDR3 consists of 15 residues. The CDR3 DNA follows: TGTGCCAGCAGTGAACCGGGACAGCCCTTTTATGGCTACACCTTC. Amino acids: CASSEPGQPFYGYTF.

This clone was seen a handful of times. The chain joins TRBV28 to TRBJ2-7, with a tentative D call TRBD1 (6 bases). CDR1 MDHEN and CDR2 SYDVKM come from the germline V gene. This CDR3 region has 14 residues. Trimming shortened V by 3 bases and J by 4 bases, and 13 bases separated the two germline ends. CDR3: CASSLSRGWYEQYF. CDR3 in DNA: TGTGCCAGCAGTTTGTCCAGGGGCTGGTACGAGCAGTACTTC.

This clone has a handful of counts. The DNA of the CDR3 is TGTGCCAGCAGGATTGGACAAATGAACACTGAAGCTTTCTTT. It specifies CASRIGQMNTEAFF. The chain combines TRBV6-5 with TRBJ1-1, with D possibly being TRBD1 (5 bases). Germline-derived CDR1 and CDR2 are MNHEY and SVGAGI. CDR3 length equals 14 residues. Trimming removed 6 bases at V and 0 bases at J, with 11 bases between.

The V gene is TRBV5-1, the J gene TRBJ1-2; D possibly corresponds to TRBD1 (6 bases). Trimming shortened V by 4 bases and J by 9 bases, and 13 bases separated the two germline ends. Germline-derived CDR1 and CDR2 are SGHRS and YFSETQ. CDR3 size: 12 residues. The CDR3 coding sequence is TGCGCCAGCAGCCCCGAGGGGGGGAGCTACACCTTC. It translates to CASSPEGGSYTF. Using reference TRBV5-1 and TRBJ1-2 for the parts outside the CDR3, the full variable domain is KAGVTQTPRYLIKTRGQQVTLSCSPISGHRSVSWYQQTPGQGLQFLFEYFSETQRNKGNFPGRFSGRQFSNSRSEMNVSTLELGDSALYLCASSPEGGSYTFGSGTRLTVV.

The V call is TRBV21-1, the J call TRBJ1-2. TRBV21-1 has pseudogene status. CDR3 length: 10 amino acids. The CDR3 bases are TGTGCCAGCAGCTCGTCTGGCTACACCTTC. Its translation: CASSSSGYTF.

The rearrangement uses TRBV7-9 and TRBJ2-5; 8 nucleotides agree with TRBD2. The CDR3 covers 16 residues. CDR1 is SEHNR, CDR2 FQNEAQ, per germline (reference sequence). Losses at the gene ends were 1 base for V and 2 bases for J; bases not matched to a gene: 6. The CDR3 bases are TGTGCCAGCAGCTTAGGGCTAGCGGGCCTGCAAGAGACCCAGTACTTC. This gives the protein CASSLGLAGLQETQYF.

The rearrangement links TRBV10-2 to TRBJ2-7, with TRBD1 matching 7 bases. Trimming cost V 5 bases and J 6 bases; bases outside gene matches: 13. The CDR3 is 15 amino acids. Germline values: CDR1 WSHSY, CDR2 SAAADI. CDR3 amino acids: CASSPGQSLFLEQYF. CDR3 sequence (DNA): TGCGCCAGCAGTCCGGGACAGTCCCTCTTCCTCGAGCAGTACTTC.

This clone was detected a few times. The chain links TRBV10-3 to TRBJ2-2; D may be TRBD1 (5 bases). Trimming left V 9 bases short and J 0 bases short, with 14 bases between. Germline-derived CDR1 and CDR2 are ENHRY and SYGVKD. This CDR3 contains 15 residues. The CDR3 loop is CAIGTKTANTGELFF. The CDR3 DNA sequence: TGTGCCATAGGAACAAAGACAGCGAACACCGGGGAGCTGTTTTTT.

The chain is built from TRBV18 and TRBJ1-1; D remains ambiguous. CDR1 is KGHSH and CDR2 is LQKENI in the germline V gene. CDR3 length: 14 amino acids. The V end lost 3 bases, the J end lost 0 bases, and 8 bases lay between the germline ends. The CDR3 sequence: CASSPQLMNTEAFF. CDR3 sequence (DNA): TGTGCCAGCTCACCTCAACTTATGAACACTGAAGCTTTCTTT.

The count of this clone is one. The chain is built from TRBV24-1 and TRBJ2-1; TRBD1 matches 9 bases. The J segment lost 6 bases and the V segment lost 4 bases, leaving 6 bases of the junction unmatched. In germline, CDR1 is KGHDR, CDR2 SFDVKD. The CDR3 runs 15 residues. CDR3 DNA: TGTGCCACCAGTGAACGAGGGACAGGGTTCAATGAGCAGTTCTTC. Amino acids: CATSERGTGFNEQFF.

V usage is TRBV28 and J usage is TRBJ2-7, with D perhaps TRBD1 (6 bases). Trimming pared 5 bases from V and 9 bases from J, leaving 14 bases between. Germline CDR1 is MDHEN and CDR2 is SYDVKM. The CDR3 extends over 12 amino acids. CDR3 in amino acids: CASSTDRFGQYF. CDR3 coding DNA: TGTGCCAGCAGTACCGACAGGTTTGGGCAGTACTTC. The whole variable domain, filled in from reference TRBV28 and TRBJ2-7, reads DVKVTQSSRYLVKRTGEKVFLECVQDMDHENMFWYRQDPGLGLRLIYFSYDVKMKEKGDIPEGYSVSREKKERFSLILESASTNQTSMYLCASSTDRFGQYFGPGTRLTVT.

V and J are TRBV9 and TRBJ2-3; TRBD2 agrees at 7 bases. V dropped 0 bases and J dropped 0; count of bases not matched to a gene: 10. The CDR3 extends over 18 amino acids. The germline CDR1 and CDR2 sequences are SGDLS and YYNGEE. The CDR3: CASSVGGRGSMSTDTQYF. CDR3 bases: TGTGCCAGCAGCGTAGGGGGGAGGGGCAGTATGAGCACAGATACGCAGTATTTT.

The chain recombines TRBV19 with TRBJ1-1, with unresolved D. V lost 6 bases to trimming and J lost 0 bases, with 8 bases between them. Germline-derived CDR1 and CDR2 are LNHDA and SQIVND (reference sequence). The CDR3 has 13 amino acids. CDR3 sequence reads: CASRLAVNTEAFF. The DNA for the CDR3 is TGTGCCAGTAGGCTTGCGGTGAACACTGAAGCTTTCTTT.

This clone was detected once. The V call is TRBV24-1, the J call TRBJ2-5, with TRBD1 identical over 7 bases. V was clipped by 1 base and J by 4 bases; unmatched bases: 5. Per the germline V gene, CDR1 is KGHDR and CDR2 is SFDVKD. CDR3 length: 15 amino acids. The CDR3: CATSDFRQGVETQYF. The CDR3 region has the DNA TGTGCCACCAGTGATTTCCGGCAGGGGGTAGAGACCCAGTACTTC.

The rearrangement uses TRBV3-1 (or the pseudogene TRBV3-2) and TRBJ2-5; D perhaps matches TRBD2 (5 bases). The germline gives CDR1 LGHDT, CDR2 YNNKEL (reference sequence). V was clipped by 3 bases and J by 1 base, with 9 bases between them. CDR3 size: 14 residues. The CDR3 DNA follows: TGTGCCAGCAGCCACGTAAGCGGCCAAGAGACCCAGTACTTC. Its translation is CASSHVSGQETQYF.

The CDR3 coding sequence is TGTGCCAGCAGTGAAGCATCTTTCTCCTACAATGAGCAGTTCTTC. This translates into CASSEASFSYNEQFF. The chain joins TRBV6-1 to TRBJ2-1, with D unclear. V shed 0 bases and J shed 0 bases, with 6 bases lying between them. The CDR3 has 15 residues. CDR1 and CDR2 from the germline V gene are MNHNS and SASEGT.

V is TRBV19 and J is TRBJ1-2; TRBD1 might be the D (5 bases). V lost 5 bases to trimming and J lost 4 bases, with 11 bases between them. This CDR3 has 13 amino acids. The germline gives CDR1 LNHDA, CDR2 SQIVND (reference sequence). The CDR3 spells CASSVDRIYGYTF. The CDR3 nucleotides are TGTGCCAGTAGTGTCGACAGAATCTATGGCTACACCTTC.

The genes are TRBV7-9 and TRBJ2-5, with 9 bases aligning to TRBD1. The CDR3 has 16 residues. In germline, CDR1 is SEHNR, CDR2 FQNEAQ (reference sequence). With V trimmed by 3 bases and J by 5 bases, 10 bases remained unmatched. The CDR3 DNA is TGTGCCAGCAGCTTCCTACCGGGACAGGGTCGGGAGACCCAGTACTTC. It yields the protein CASSFLPGQGRETQYF.

The sample holds one count of this clone. This chain uses TRBV24-1 with TRBJ2-3; 7 bases agree with TRBD1. The V gene end was trimmed by 3 bases and the J gene end by 3 bases; junction bases not matched to a gene: 5. CDR3 length: 15 amino acids. From germline, CDR1 is KGHDR and CDR2 SFDVKD. DNA for the CDR3: TGTGCCACCAGTGATCTCGGACAGGAGACAGATACGCAGTATTTT. It encodes CATSDLGQETDTQYF.

V usage is TRBV3-1 (or the pseudogene TRBV3-2) and J usage is TRBJ2-1, with D possibly being TRBD1 (7 bases). Trimming took off 0 bases at V and 6 bases at J, with 18 bases between the two ends. In germline, CDR1 is LGHDT, CDR2 YNNKEL (reference sequence). CDR3 length equals 17 residues. The CDR3: CASSQDVTGTFSNEQFF. CDR3 DNA sequence: TGTGCCAGCAGCCAAGATGTGACAGGGACTTTTTCCAATGAGCAGTTCTTC.